The 10 T cell receptor beta chains below come from one sample, sequenced in a study of blood T cell repertoires in COVID-19 (dated by TCRdb to the early 2020s). Library preparation employed the immunoSEQ multiplex PCR assay. The immuneACCESS repertoire file appears here via TCRdb, limited to in-frame rearrangements. These files lack a portion of the clones; in checked studies, under half of the deficit traces to unresolved V genes, and the cause of the others is not known. The sample table contains over 80,000 clones; only one count was recorded for roughly 86% of them. Approximately 20% of the sample goes to the ten largest clones. Sequenced sample: peripheral blood. These receptors all stem from a human donor in a cohort sampled during active COVID-19.

This clone was detected only once. The chain carries TRBV20-1 and TRBJ2-7; tentative D call: TRBD2 (6 bases). The V gene's germline CDR1 is DFQATT and CDR2 SNEGSKA (reference sequence). With 3 bases removed from V and 6 bases from J, the gap between germline ends came to 15 bases. The CDR3 totals 13 residues. CDR3: CSASISSDGEQYF. CDR3 coding DNA: TGCAGTGCTAGTATTTCTAGCGACGGCGAGCAGTACTTC.

The chain uses TRBV7-9 and TRBJ1-6; D may be TRBD1 (5 bases). The CDR3 is made up of 13 amino acids. In germline, CDR1 is SEHNR, CDR2 FQNEAQ (reference sequence). Trimming took 6 bases from V and 7 from J, leaving 10 bases between them. CDR3 residues: CASSSQGNSPLHF. The DNA of the CDR3 is TGTGCCAGCAGTTCCCAGGGCAATTCACCCCTCCACTTT.

The chain has TRBV19 and TRBJ2-7, with 9 bases matching TRBD1. The germline V gene has CDR1 LNHDA and CDR2 SQIVND (reference sequence). This CDR3 is built from 16 residues. V trimming: 4 bases; J trimming: 6 bases; junction bases outside the gene matches: 13. CDR3 coding DNA: TGTGCCAGTAGTACCGCCCCTCCGGGACAGGGTCTCGAGCAGTACTTC. Protein product: CASSTAPPGQGLEQYF. The variable domain in full, with the rest retrieved from reference TRBV19 and TRBJ2-7, is DGGITQSPKYLFRKEGQNVTLSCEQNLNHDAMYWYRQDPGQGLRLIYYSQIVNDFQKGDIAEGYSVSREKKESFPLTVTSAQKNPTAFYLCASSTAPPGQGLEQYFGPGTRLTVT.

The rearrangement uses TRBV5-4 and TRBJ2-3; 8 positions match TRBD1. The germline V gene has CDR1 SGHNT and CDR2 YYREEE (reference sequence). CDR3 length: 15 amino acids. J lost 2 bases, V lost 4 bases, and 6 bases had no gene match. CDR3 bases: TGTGCCAGCAGCCAGGGGGCCAGGAACACAGATACGCAGTATTTT. Protein sequence: CASSQGARNTDTQYF. Variable domain in full (rest from reference TRBV5-4 and TRBJ2-3): ETGVTQSPTHLIKTRGQQVTLRCSSQSGHNTVSWYQQALGQGPQFIFQYYREEENGRGNFPPRFSGLQFPNYSSELNVNALELDDSALYLCASSQGARNTDTQYFGPGTRLTVL.

J is TRBJ1-4 and V is TRBV5-4; 12 bases match TRBD1. This CDR3 has 15 residues. CDR1 is SGHNT and CDR2 is YYREEE in the germline V gene (reference sequence). The V gene end was trimmed by 4 bases and the J gene end by 8 bases; junction bases not matched to a gene: 6. The CDR3 spells CASSPPGTGGEKLFF. Written as DNA, the CDR3 is TGTGCCAGCAGCCCGCCGGGGACAGGGGGCGAAAAACTGTTTTTT.

The genes are TRBV5-1 and TRBJ2-2; 8 positions match TRBD2. The V and J ends lost 4 bases and 4 bases, in that order; junction bases with no gene match: 9. This CDR3 comprises 16 residues. CDR1 and CDR2 (germline): SGHRS, YFSETQ. CDR3 nucleotides: TGCGCCAGCAGCCCCCCCGGGAGGGGGAGCACCGGGGAGCTGTTTTTT. Translated, it gives CASSPPGRGSTGELFF.

The V gene is TRBV7-8, the J gene TRBJ1-1, with D possibly being TRBD1 (5 bases). The CDR3 has 14 residues. Germline CDR1 SGHVS, CDR2 FQNEAQ. V shed 8 bases and J shed 1 base, with 14 bases lying between them. This chain's CDR3 is CASETFTGNTEAFF. CDR3 in DNA: TGTGCCAGCGAGACCTTTACAGGGAACACTGAAGCTTTCTTT.

This rearrangement joins TRBV29-1 to TRBJ1-2; 12 nucleotides agree with TRBD1. CDR1 and CDR2 (germline): SQVTM, ANQGSEA. CDR3 length: 16 amino acids. V was clipped by 8 bases and J by 4 bases; unmatched bases: 14. The CDR3 DNA sequence: TGCAGCTCCGGGACAGGGGGCAAAAAGAGAGGCTATGGCTACACCTTC. This encodes CSSGTGGKKRGYGYTF.

This clone was counted once. The chain recombines TRBV6-4 with TRBJ1-2, with D perhaps matching TRBD1 (6 bases). The germline V and J ends were trimmed by 3 bases and 4 bases, with 12 bases remaining between them. Germline V gene sequence: CDR1 MRHNA, CDR2 SNTAGT. This CDR3 region has 14 residues. In DNA, the CDR3 is TGTGCCAGCAGTGAGTTGGCAGGGGTCTATGGCTACACCTTC. It yields the protein CASSELAGVYGYTF.

V usage is TRBV4-1 and J usage is TRBJ1-1, with a weak D call TRBD1 (5 bases). Trimming stripped 3 bases from V and 3 bases from J, with 11 bases between. The CDR3 consists of 14 residues. The V gene's germline CDR1 is MGHRA and CDR2 YSYEKL. DNA of the CDR3: TGCGCCAGCAGCCACCCGGGACTTGACACTGAAGCTTTCTTT. Translated, it gives CASSHPGLDTEAFF.